Sequencing of this T cell receptor (beta chain) was carried out in a study of cytomegalovirus exposure and HLA in healthy donors. Both 60 Vbeta primers and 13 Jbeta primers went into the PCR. Repertoires were generated with immunoSEQ multiplex PCR, while TCRdb's copy carries only in-frame clones and drops some. This repertoire shows approximately 110,000 clones, roughly 85% found once; its top ten account for 3.1%. The study's findings and limits: Most TCR sequences were rare, but some public TCRs occurred in many donors. Analyzed later, association rates of TCRs varied across HLA loci, with DRB1 most and HLA-C fewest.

Concerning this clone: What it binds is unknown.

Trimming took off 0 bases at V and 1 base at J, with 15 bases between the two ends. The CDR3 totals 17 residues. The germline V gene encodes CDR1 SGHAT and CDR2 FQNNGV. The source material was PBMCs. This clonotype was obtained from a woman between 35 and 50 years old in good health and CMV-seronegative. J is TRBJ2-5 and V is TRBV11-2; TRBD1 might be the D (6 bases). Written as DNA, the CDR3 is TGTGCCAGCAGCTTAGATGGGGCAGGGGCCGGCCAAGAGACCCAGTACTTC. This translates into CASSLDGAGAGQETQYF.